These 18 T cell receptor beta chains were all obtained from the same sample, sequenced in a study of shared clonotypes between healthy human individuals. Method: immunoSEQ multiplex PCR; TCRdb's copy keeps in-frame clones and lacks some. The top ten hold roughly an eighth of the sample, which has 400,000 to 600,000 clones, over 60% seen once. The sequenced material came from PBMCs. These receptors were obtained from a woman between 40 and 50 years old in good health. Some clones in this sample may be carry-over from other donors' samples.

The J gene is TRBJ2-2, the V gene TRBV5-4; 9 bases align to TRBD2. V was pared by 1 base and J by 7 bases, with 8 bases of the junction left unmatched. The germline V gene has CDR1 SGHNT and CDR2 YYREEE (reference sequence). CDR3 length: 16 amino acids. The CDR3 is CASSLMAGGGIGELFF. The CDR3 coding sequence is TGTGCCAGCAGCTTGATGGCGGGAGGGGGTATCGGGGAGCTGTTTTTT. The full variable domain, rest sourced from reference TRBV5-4 and TRBJ2-2, is ETGVTQSPTHLIKTRGQQVTLRCSSQSGHNTVSWYQQALGQGPQFIFQYYREEENGRGNFPPRFSGLQFPNYSSELNVNALELDDSALYLCASSLMAGGGIGELFFGEGSRLTVL.

The chain has TRBV27 and TRBJ1-2; tentative D call: TRBD1 (6 bases). The germline V gene has CDR1 MNHEY and CDR2 SMNVEV (reference sequence). V shed 6 bases and J shed 5 bases, with 19 bases lying between them. CDR3 length: 15 residues. For the CDR3, the DNA is TGTGCCAGCAGCAATAATGAGGGGGGAGCTTATGGCTACACCTTC. Translating it yields CASSNNEGGAYGYTF.

V usage is TRBV6-5 and J usage is TRBJ2-7, with D perhaps matching TRBD2 (6 bases). V was pared by 4 bases and J by 5 bases, with 18 bases between. The CDR3 runs to 15 residues. CDR1 and CDR2 (germline): MNHEY, SVGAGI. CDR3 coding DNA: TGTGCCAGCAGTTCCCTCGGCGGGACGGGCGACGAGCAGTACTTC. This translates into CASSSLGGTGDEQYF.

The rearrangement joins TRBV18 to TRBJ1-2; no clear D. The germline gives CDR1 KGHSH, CDR2 LQKENI. The CDR3 totals 15 residues. The ends were cut back, 1 base at V and 0 bases at J, with 9 bases in the middle. The CDR3 region is CASSPRGDANYGYTF. The DNA of the CDR3 is TGTGCCAGCTCACCACGAGGCGACGCTAACTATGGCTACACCTTC.

The gene calls are TRBV7-2 and TRBJ1-1; TRBD1 matches at 7 bases. This CDR3 is 14 amino acids long. Losses at the gene ends were 4 bases for V and 8 bases for J; bases not matched to a gene: 10. Germline V gene lookup returns CDR1 SGHTA and CDR2 FQGNSA. CDR3 nucleotides: TGTGCCAGCAGCTCCCAAGGGGGCGCAGGCGAAGCTTTCTTT. It specifies CASSSQGGAGEAFF.

The gene calls are TRBV2 and TRBJ1-2; D gene uncertain. V lost 6 bases and J lost 0, with 14 bases in between. The CDR3 is 15 residues long. The germline CDR1 and CDR2 sequences are SNHLY and FYNNEI. The CDR3 region is CASRDRTFSNYGYTF. Here the CDR3 DNA reads TGTGCCAGCAGGGACCGCACATTTTCTAACTATGGCTACACCTTC.

The chain uses TRBV5-4 and TRBJ1-5, with D possibly matching TRBD1 (6 bases). CDR3 length: 16 residues. Per germline, CDR1 SGHNT and CDR2 YYREEE (reference sequence). Trimming removed 3 bases at V and 7 bases at J, with 20 bases between. The CDR3 here is CASSSGGGTENQPQHF. CDR3 DNA sequence: TGTGCCAGCAGCTCCGGAGGGGGTACAGAGAACCAGCCCCAGCATTTT.

V and J are TRBV30 and TRBJ2-1, with 12 bases lining up with TRBD2. There are 18 residues in the CDR3. The V and J ends lost 1 base and 0 bases, in that order; junction bases with no gene match: 7. Germline V gene lookup returns CDR1 GTSNPN and CDR2 SVGIG (reference sequence). The CDR3 reads CAWSALAGGMRSYNEQFF. DNA for the CDR3: TGTGCCTGGAGTGCACTAGCGGGGGGAATGCGCTCCTACAATGAGCAGTTCTTC.

The V gene is TRBV27, the J gene TRBJ2-6, with 7 bases fitting TRBD2. The germline CDR1 and CDR2 sequences are MNHEY and SMNVEV (reference sequence). The CDR3 runs 17 residues. V trimming: 3 bases; J trimming: 4 bases; junction bases outside the gene matches: 9. The CDR3 DNA reads as TGTGCCAGCAGTTTTAGTTGGGGAGGGTCGGGGGCCAACGTCCTGACTTTC. It translates to CASSFSWGGSGANVLTF.

V usage is TRBV29-1 and J usage is TRBJ2-3, with 7 bases that match TRBD1. The CDR3 is 13 amino acids. The V gene's germline CDR1 is SQVTM and CDR2 ANQGSEA. With V trimmed by 2 bases and J by 5 bases, 4 bases remained unmatched. CDR3 DNA sequence: TGCAGCGTTGAAAGGGGGCGAGTAGATACGCAGTATTTT. Translation gives CSVERGRVDTQYF.

The chain has TRBV12-5 and TRBJ2-7; possibly TRBD2 for D (6 bases). Germline CDR1 is LGHNT and CDR2 is FRNRAP. The ends were cut back, 7 bases at V and 3 bases at J, with 25 bases in the middle. The CDR3 sequence is 17 residues long. The CDR3 DNA reads TGTGCTAGTGCCGTTCCCCATTTGTCGTGGGAGGACTACGAGCAGTACTTC. Amino acids: CASAVPHLSWEDYEQYF.

This chain joins TRBV30 and TRBJ1-2, with 10 bases aligning to TRBD1. The trim removed 4 bases at V and 7 bases at J, leaving 27 bases unmatched. In germline, CDR1 is GTSNPN, CDR2 SVGIG (reference sequence). The CDR3 extends over 20 amino acids. The CDR3 sequence: CAWNRPPGGTGVPGRGGYTF. The CDR3 DNA reads as TGTGCCTGGAATCGACCCCCCGGAGGGACAGGGGTGCCGGGACGGGGTGGCTACACCTTC. The whole variable domain, filled in from reference TRBV30 and TRBJ1-2, reads SQTIHQWPATLVQPVGSPLSLECTVEGTSNPNLYWYRQAAGRGLQLLFYSVGIGQISSEVPQNLSASRPQDRQFILSSKKLLLSDSGFYLCAWNRPPGGTGVPGRGGYTFGSGTRLTVV.

The chain is built from TRBV4-1 and TRBJ2-3; no firm D call. Looked up from germline, CDR1 is MGHRA and CDR2 is YSYEKL. The CDR3 is 16 amino acids. V was clipped by 0 bases and J by 1 base, with 11 bases between them. CDR3 bases: TGCGCCAGCAGCCAAGATTCCTACCTGGGCACAGATACGCAGTATTTT. Protein product: CASSQDSYLGTDTQYF.

This rearrangement joins TRBV10-3 to TRBJ1-1; D not certain. Germline V gives CDR1 ENHRY, CDR2 SYGVKD. With 10 bases removed from V and 1 base from J, the gap between germline ends came to 7 bases. The CDR3 has 11 amino acids. This CDR3 reads CATVKNTEAFF. The CDR3 DNA reads as TGTGCCACCGTCAAGAACACTGAAGCTTTCTTT.

Note on this clone: One junction end disagrees with the germline gene, perhaps due to a read error. This chain joins TRBV29-1 and TRBJ2-3, with TRBD2 matching over 12 bases. This CDR3 has 14 amino acids. CDR1 and CDR2 (germline): SQVTM, ANQGSEA. The CDR3 loop reads CSAATSGSRDTQYF. The CDR3 DNA follows: TGCAGCGCGGCGACTAGCGGGAGCAGAGATACGCAGTATTTT.

The chain is built from TRBV28 and TRBJ1-5, with 8 bases that match TRBD1. The CDR3 loop spans 15 amino acids. Per the germline V gene, CDR1 is MDHEN and CDR2 is SYDVKM. V lost 5 bases and J lost 6; bases outside the gene matches: 9. The CDR3 bases are TGTGCCAGCAGTCCTAGCAGGGGGCATCGTCAGCCCCAGCATTTT. Residues: CASSPSRGHRQPQHF. The variable domain in full, completed from reference TRBV28 and TRBJ1-5, reads DVKVTQSSRYLVKRTGEKVFLECVQDMDHENMFWYRQDPGLGLRLIYFSYDVKMKEKGDIPEGYSVSREKKERFSLILESASTNQTSMYLCASSPSRGHRQPQHFGDGTRLSIL.

The chain has TRBV4-2 and TRBJ2-5, with 8 bases lining up with TRBD2. The J call is uncertain, as TRBJ2-7 better fits the DNA end. Germline loops: CDR1 LGHNA, CDR2 YNFKEQ. CDR3 size: 15 residues. CDR3 sequence (DNA): TGTGCCAGCAGCACCACTAGCGGAGGCTCCTACGAGCAGTACTTC. Its protein is CASSTTSGGSYEQYF.

This clone came up a few times. Additional DNA sequences in this sample encode the identical CDR3. V and J are TRBV7-2 and TRBJ2-5; 8 bases agree with TRBD2. CDR3 size: 14 residues. Germline V gene data show CDR1 as SGHTA and CDR2 as FQGNSA. Trimming at V came to 1 base and at J to 4 bases, leaving 2 bases not matched to a gene. CDR3 coding DNA: TGTGCCAGCAGCTTAGGGGCGGGAGGAGAGACCCAGTACTTC. Residues: CASSLGAGGETQYF.